This section outlines one T cell receptor (beta chain) sequence together with its context. Its target antigen remains unknown. No much larger clonotype is one base removed from it; base qualities were not supplied. The data belong to a study of cytomegalovirus exposure and HLA in healthy donors (dated by TCRdb to about 2017). About the investigation overall: The 666 repertoires of the first cohort and the roughly 120 validation repertoires were produced on the same platform, according to a later analysis. The study combined high-throughput TCR immunosequencing, statistical association of individual TCRs with disease status, and machine learning to predict cytomegalovirus infection status. A separate validation cohort of over 95 different subjects was used in addition to the approximately 610-subject first cohort. The study aimed to test whether signatures of past pathogen exposure could be identified by cataloging public T cell receptors.

General study outcomes and caveats: A few of the identified cytomegalovirus-associated TCR beta chains were confirmed in vitro to be specific for cytomegalovirus antigens. The authors suggested that the approach could potentially be extended to other disease states and immunological phenotypes. Most TCR sequences were observed very rarely across donors, whereas some public TCRs were present in many individuals. A later analysis lacked HLA typing for the validation cohort, so it scored co-occurrence in that cohort across all 110 or so repertoires. The classifier was reported to diagnose cytomegalovirus status with high specificity and sensitivity in both the original and validation cohorts. Subsequent analysis determined that TCRs grouped into clusters in the first cohort also showed a tendency toward co-occurrence across the 120 validation repertoires, and about 94% of cluster scores exceeded 0. In the study, some 160 TCR beta chains were listed as associated with cytomegalovirus.

The CDR3 starts with the cysteine, ends with the phenylalanine, and has 17 residues. The sequence is cut down to CDR3 DNA, 51 bases in frame from base 1. V is reduced by 4 bases and J by 4 bases, leaving a spacing of 21 bases between them. Sequences SGHVS (CDR1) and FNYEAQ (CDR2) are obtained from the germline V gene. The receptor library was made with the immunoSEQ multiplex PCR assay. The paper's processing steps were these. A statistical classification framework was built for diagnosing cytomegalovirus status from the catalog of TCR beta chain sequences. What TCRdb holds here is the immuneACCESS table cut down to in-frame rearrangements. Part of the clones is not present; checked against another copy, under half of the missing clones reflect an unresolved V gene, and the others are unexplained. V and J calls and clone size are given by that table; D and trimming were obtained from the DNA. The sample profile shows approximately 76,000 clones; roughly 95% of them were found once. The ten largest clonotypes hold approximately 3.5% of the sample.

The donors belonged to the validation cohort of approximately 130 subjects, which was separate from the roughly 680-subject first cohort. The specimen sequenced was PBMCs. The V and J segments used are TRBV7-6 and TRBJ2-3; TRBD2 is perhaps the D gene, given 5 matching bases. This clonotype originated in a woman in her late teens or twenties in good health and CMV-seropositive. The bases are TGTGCCAGCAGCTCCAGAGGGAGCCCCGGGTTGGCAGATACGCAGTATTTT. Its translation is CASSSRGSPGLADTQYF.